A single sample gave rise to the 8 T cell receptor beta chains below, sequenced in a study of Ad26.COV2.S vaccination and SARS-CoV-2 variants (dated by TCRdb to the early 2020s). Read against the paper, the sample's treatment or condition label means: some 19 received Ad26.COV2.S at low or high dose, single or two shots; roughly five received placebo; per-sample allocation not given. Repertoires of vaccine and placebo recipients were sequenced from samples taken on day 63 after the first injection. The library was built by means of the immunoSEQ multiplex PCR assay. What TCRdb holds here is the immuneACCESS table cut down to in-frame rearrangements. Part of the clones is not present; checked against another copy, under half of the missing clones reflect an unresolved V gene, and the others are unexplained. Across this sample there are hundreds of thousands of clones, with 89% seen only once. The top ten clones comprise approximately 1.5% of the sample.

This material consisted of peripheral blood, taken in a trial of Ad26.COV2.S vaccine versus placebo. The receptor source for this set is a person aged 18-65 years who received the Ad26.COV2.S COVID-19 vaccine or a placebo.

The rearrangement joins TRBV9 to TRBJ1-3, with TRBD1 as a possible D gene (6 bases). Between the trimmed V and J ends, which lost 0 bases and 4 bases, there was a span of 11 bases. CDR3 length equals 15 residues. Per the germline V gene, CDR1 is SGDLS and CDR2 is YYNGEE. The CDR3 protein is CASSVEGGLGNTIYF. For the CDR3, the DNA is TGTGCCAGCAGCGTAGAAGGGGGGCTCGGAAACACCATATATTTT.

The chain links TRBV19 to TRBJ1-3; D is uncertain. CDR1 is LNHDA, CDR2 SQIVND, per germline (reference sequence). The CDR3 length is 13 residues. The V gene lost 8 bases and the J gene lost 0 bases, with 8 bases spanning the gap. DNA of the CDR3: TGTGCCAGTCGGAGGAACTCTGGAAACACCATATATTTT. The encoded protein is CASRRNSGNTIYF.

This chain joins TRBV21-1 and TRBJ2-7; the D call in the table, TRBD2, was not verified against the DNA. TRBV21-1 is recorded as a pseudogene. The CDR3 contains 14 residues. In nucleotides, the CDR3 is TGTGCCAGCAGCAAAGGGCGGTTAGCCTACGAGCAGTACTTC. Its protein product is CASSKGRLAYEQYF.

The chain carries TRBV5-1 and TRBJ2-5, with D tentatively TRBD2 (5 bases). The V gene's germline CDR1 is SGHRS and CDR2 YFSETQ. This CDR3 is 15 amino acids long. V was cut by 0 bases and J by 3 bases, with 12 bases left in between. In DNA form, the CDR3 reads TGCGCCAGCAGCTTGGCTAGCCGAGGAGAAGAGACCCAGTACTTC. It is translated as CASSLASRGEETQYF.

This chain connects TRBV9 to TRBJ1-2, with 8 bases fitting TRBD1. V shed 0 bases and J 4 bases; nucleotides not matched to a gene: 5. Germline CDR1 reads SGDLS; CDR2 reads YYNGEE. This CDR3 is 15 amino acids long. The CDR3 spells CASSVGHGQGYGYTF. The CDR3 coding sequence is TGTGCCAGCAGCGTAGGTCACGGACAGGGCTATGGCTACACCTTC.

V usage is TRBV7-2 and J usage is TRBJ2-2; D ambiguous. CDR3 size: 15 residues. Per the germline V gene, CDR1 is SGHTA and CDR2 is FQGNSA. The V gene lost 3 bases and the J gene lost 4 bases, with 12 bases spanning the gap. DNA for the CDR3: TGTGCCAGCAGCTTGGTCGTCTCCGGCACCGGGGAGCTGTTTTTT. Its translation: CASSLVVSGTGELFF. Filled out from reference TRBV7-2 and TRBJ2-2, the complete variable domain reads GAGVSQSPSNKVTEKGKDVELRCDPISGHTALYWYRQSLGQGLEFLIYFQGNSAPDKSGLPSDRFSAERTGGSVSTLTIQRTQQEDSAVYLCASSLVVSGTGELFFGEGSRLTVL.

In nucleotides, the CDR3 is TGCGCCAGCTCGCCGGGAGGAGCGGGGGGGCGGCAAGAGACCCAGTACTTC. Translation gives CASSPGGAGGRQETQYF. The V gene is TRBV5-1, the J gene TRBJ2-5, with TRBD2 matching 10 bases. CDR1 and CDR2 (germline): SGHRS, YFSETQ. This CDR3 has 17 amino acids. V dropped 7 bases and J dropped 2; count of bases not matched to a gene: 14.

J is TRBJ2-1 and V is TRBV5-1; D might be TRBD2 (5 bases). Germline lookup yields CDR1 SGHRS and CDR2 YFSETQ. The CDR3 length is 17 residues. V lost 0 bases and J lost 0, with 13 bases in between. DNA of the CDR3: TGCGCCAGCAGCTTGGCCCTAGCCGCCGTCTCCTACAATGAGCAGTTCTTC. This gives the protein CASSLALAAVSYNEQFF. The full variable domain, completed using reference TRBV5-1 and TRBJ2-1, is KAGVTQTPRYLIKTRGQQVTLSCSPISGHRSVSWYQQTPGQGLQFLFEYFSETQRNKGNFPGRFSGRQFSNSRSEMNVSTLELGDSALYLCASSLALAAVSYNEQFFGPGTRLTVL.